The 26 T cell receptor beta chains reported below all come from one sample, sequenced in a study of regulatory T cells in long-lasting Graves disease. Library construction for TCR beta used iRepertoire HTBI primers and Arm-PCR of CDR3 regions. Each CDR3 protein gets one entry after TCRdb re-called the multiplex PCR reads with MiXCR. The repertoire consists of over 650,000 distinct CDR3 sequences, with approximately 31% occurring once and the leading ten covering about two fifths. Time point meaning: persistent/refractory GD, antithyroid drugs over 5 years with positive TRAb. From RNA extracted from PBMCs, the TCR library was made. This specimen was peripheral blood mononuclear cells (PBMCs), taken when the disease was refractory, from a patient treated with antithyroid drugs. Source of these receptors: a female donor with Graves disease.

The chain couples TRBV10-3 to TRBJ1-1; TRBD1 is a possible D gene (5 bases). Germline V gene sequence: CDR1 ENHRY, CDR2 SYGVKD. CDR3 length: 13 residues. V lost 6 bases, J lost 0 bases, and 8 bases lay in between. The CDR3 here is CAISRDLNTEAFF. The CDR3 DNA reads TGTGCCATCAGCCGGGACCTGAACACTGAAGCTTTCTTT.

The rearrangement uses TRBV28 and TRBJ1-2, with TRBD1 matching over 7 bases. The CDR3 runs to 16 residues. Germline lookup yields CDR1 MDHEN and CDR2 SYDVKM. The J segment lost 2 bases and the V segment lost 6 bases, leaving 12 bases of the junction unmatched. In DNA, the CDR3 is TGTGCCAGCAGCCGCCGACAGGGTTTCTCCAACTATGGCTACACCTTC. Protein sequence: CASSRRQGFSNYGYTF.

The sample holds a few counts of this clonotype. CDR3 DNA sequence: TGTGCCAGCAGTGCCCCCCAATCCCAGCCCCAGCATTTT. Encoded protein: CASSAPQSQPQHF. V gene TRBV28 combines with J gene TRBJ1-5; D gene ambiguous. V was shortened by 5 bases and J by 7 bases, with 12 bases between the two germline ends. The CDR3 has 13 amino acids. Germline V lookup: CDR1 MDHEN, CDR2 SYDVKM.

This clonotype was detected a few times. This sequence joins TRBV20-1 and TRBJ2-7; a possible D gene is TRBD2 (5 bases). Between the trimmed V and J ends, which lost 0 bases and 3 bases, there was a span of 15 bases. Germline V gives CDR1 DFQATT, CDR2 SNEGSKA (reference sequence). CDR3 length: 15 residues. CDR3 in amino acids: CSARDLRRGLYEQYF. The CDR3 DNA sequence: TGCAGTGCTAGAGATCTTAGAAGAGGGCTCTACGAGCAGTACTTC.

This clonotype was seen only a few times. The chain has TRBV20-1 and TRBJ1-2; tentatively, D is TRBD1 (5 bases). V gave up 6 bases and J gave up 2 bases, with 16 bases separating them. Germline V lookup: CDR1 DFQATT, CDR2 SNEGSKA (reference sequence). The CDR3 totals 14 residues. This CDR3 is CSATGTPRNYGYTF. In DNA form, the CDR3 reads TGCAGTGCAACCGGGACGCCAAGGAACTATGGCTACACCTTC.

With regard to this clonotype: Possible read error: a much larger clone is one base away. This chain joins TRBV2 and TRBJ2-2; D remains ambiguous. CDR1 and CDR2 from the germline V gene are SNHLY and FYNNEI. The CDR3 runs 13 residues. V was shortened by 6 bases and J by 4 bases, with 9 bases between the two germline ends. This CDR3 is CASRPVSTGELFF. In DNA, the CDR3 is TGTGCCAGCAGGCCCGTTAGCACCGGGGAGCTGTTTTTT.

The table lists this clonotype with a few counts. The chain combines TRBV24-1 with TRBJ2-5; 8 bases line up with TRBD2. V was clipped by 3 bases and J by 2 bases; unmatched bases: 4. The CDR3 extends over 15 amino acids. Germline-derived CDR1 and CDR2 are KGHDR and SFDVKD. CDR3 sequence (DNA): TGTGCCACCAGTGATGGCGGACTAGCACAAGAGACCCAGTACTTC. As protein: CATSDGGLAQETQYF.

This clonotype appeared a few times. The chain uses TRBV9 and TRBJ2-7; 7 bases fit TRBD2. The junction had 6 bases not matched to a gene; V was cut back by 0 bases and J by 3 bases. Germline V lookup: CDR1 SGDLS, CDR2 YYNGEE. This CDR3 spans 15 amino acids. This CDR3 reads CASSVGAAGDYEQYF. CDR3 nucleotide sequence: TGTGCCAGCAGCGTAGGGGCGGCGGGAGACTACGAGCAGTACTTC.

The chain recombines TRBV6-5 with TRBJ1-2; D is unclear. The CDR3 extends over 15 amino acids. The germline gives CDR1 MNHEY, CDR2 SVGAGI. The V end lost 2 bases, the J end lost 0 bases, and 10 bases lay between the germline ends. CDR3 sequence: CASSYTGGTNYGYTF. Written as DNA, the CDR3 is TGTGCCAGCAGTTACACCGGTGGGACTAACTATGGCTACACCTTC.

The J gene is TRBJ2-5, the V gene TRBV6-2 or TRBV6-3; 9 positions agree with TRBD2. CDR1 and CDR2 (germline): MNHEY, SVGEGT. The CDR3 consists of 17 residues. Trimming removed 3 bases from V and 4 bases from J; junction bases left unmatched: 12. CDR3 coding DNA: TGTGCCAGCAGTTATGCCCTGAAAGCGGGAGGAGGAGAGACCCAGTACTTC. It encodes CASSYALKAGGGETQYF.

CDR3 sequence: CASRAPGAGNQPQHF. The CDR3 nucleotides are TGTGCCAGCCGGGCACCGGGGGCTGGCAATCAGCCCCAGCATTTT. This sequence joins TRBV6-2 or TRBV6-3 and TRBJ1-5; perhaps TRBD1 as D (6 bases). Trimming stripped 8 bases from V and 2 bases from J, with 16 bases between. Germline CDR1 is MNHEY and CDR2 is SVGEGT. There are 15 residues in the CDR3.

V gene TRBV20-1 combines with J gene TRBJ2-5, with 7 bases fitting TRBD1. Looked up from germline, CDR1 is DFQATT and CDR2 is SNEGSKA (reference sequence). The CDR3 runs 15 residues. The V segment lost 1 base and the J segment 1 base; nucleotides outside the gene matches: 6. Here the CDR3 DNA reads TGCAGTGCTAGAGTTCCCGGGACAGCCCAAGAGACCCAGTACTTC. Translation gives CSARVPGTAQETQYF.

The sample holds many counts of this clonotype. The chain employs TRBV12-3 or TRBV12-4 and TRBJ2-7, with D maybe TRBD2 (6 bases). The CDR3 covers 14 residues. The V and J ends lost 2 bases and 2 bases respectively, with 10 bases between them. The CDR3 nucleotides read TGTGCCAGCAGTTTATTGTGGGAGGCCTACGAGCAGTACTTC. It codes for CASSLLWEAYEQYF.

This chain uses TRBV6-1 with TRBJ2-7, with D possibly being TRBD2 (5 bases). Germline CDR1 reads MNHNS; CDR2 reads SASEGT. The CDR3 is made up of 15 amino acids. The ends were cut back, 6 bases at V and 0 bases at J, with 15 bases in the middle. CDR3 protein: CASSYSASFSYEQYF. In DNA, the CDR3 is TGTGCCAGCAGCTATAGCGCATCCTTCTCCTACGAGCAGTACTTC.

This chain uses TRBV2 with TRBJ2-1, with D maybe TRBD1 (6 bases). Between the trimmed V and J ends, which lost 6 bases and 9 bases, there was a span of 12 bases. CDR3 length equals 12 residues. Germline CDR1 is SNHLY and CDR2 is FYNNEI. The chain's CDR3 is CASSLQGFEQFF. DNA for the CDR3: TGTGCCAGCAGCCTCCAGGGGTTTGAGCAGTTCTTC.

A remark on this clonotype: One base away lies a much larger clone, so this may be a sequencing read error. The V gene is TRBV2, the J gene TRBJ1-4; no clear D gene. Germline CDR1 is SNHLY and CDR2 is FYNNEI. This CDR3 spans 15 amino acids. CDR3 sequence: CASNEEAVSNEKLFF. Written as DNA, the CDR3 is TGTGCCAGCAATGAAGAGGCAGTATCTAATGAAAAACTGTTTTTT. Drawing the rest from reference TRBV2 and TRBJ1-4, the complete variable domain is EPEVTQTPSHQVTQMGQEVILRCVPISNHLYFYWYRQILGQKVEFLVSFYNNEISEKSEIFDDQFSVERPDGSNFTLKIRSTKLEDSAMYFCASNEEAVSNEKLFFGSGTQLSVL.

The table lists this clonotype with a few counts. The V and J genes are TRBV6-2 or TRBV6-3 and TRBJ1-2, with D perhaps TRBD1 (6 bases). The V end lost 5 bases, the J end lost 4 bases, and 17 bases lay between the germline ends. The CDR3 contains 15 residues. Germline CDR1 and CDR2: MNHEY and SVGEGT. The CDR3 coding sequence is TGTGCCAGCAGTGCCGGTGGACAGCTTCTCTATGGCTACACCTTC. Translation: CASSAGGQLLYGYTF.

This clonotype was counted only a few times. The V gene is TRBV5-4, the J gene TRBJ1-4; D is ambiguous. The CDR3 spans 16 residues. Trimming took off 5 bases at V and 4 bases at J, with 18 bases between the two ends. Germline CDR1 SGHNT, CDR2 YYREEE (reference sequence). The CDR3 sequence is CASSPGSRINNEKLFF. DNA for the CDR3: TGTGCCAGCAGTCCTGGAAGCAGGATCAATAATGAAAAACTGTTTTTT.

This clonotype appeared a few times. The gene calls are TRBV3-1 and TRBJ2-5; the D is unclear. The ends were cut back, 0 bases at V and 0 bases at J, with 8 bases in the middle. CDR3 size: 15 residues. Germline V lookup: CDR1 LGHDT, CDR2 YNNKEL (reference sequence). The CDR3 bases are TGTGCCAGCAGCCAAGATCTGGTAAACCAAGAGACCCAGTACTTC. This translates into CASSQDLVNQETQYF.

V is TRBV7-3 and J is TRBJ1-1, with a weak D call TRBD1 (5 bases). Trimming left V 6 bases short and J 3 bases short, with 14 bases between. This CDR3 has 14 amino acids. From germline, CDR1 is SGHTA and CDR2 FQGTGA. The CDR3 nucleotides are TGTGCCAGCAGAAGGGACGCCGGAGACACTGAAGCTTTCTTT. This codes for CASRRDAGDTEAFF.

The chain couples TRBV7-6 to TRBJ1-1, with D possibly matching TRBD1 (5 bases). Trimming took off 0 bases at V and 0 bases at J, with 17 bases between the two ends. The CDR3 runs 18 residues. The germline CDR1 and CDR2 sequences are SGHVS and FNYEAQ. In nucleotides, the CDR3 is TGTGCCAGCAGCTTAGCCATACCTCATGGGGCCATGAACACTGAAGCTTTCTTT. Its translation is CASSLAIPHGAMNTEAFF.

This clonotype was found many times. V and J are TRBV10-3 and TRBJ2-7, with D tentatively TRBD2 (6 bases). The germline V and J ends were trimmed by 1 base and 3 bases, with 10 bases remaining between them. The CDR3 has 14 amino acids. Germline V gene lookup returns CDR1 ENHRY and CDR2 SYGVKD. CDR3 sequence (DNA): TGTGCCATCAGTGAGTGGGAGGTCCACTACGAGCAGTACTTC. Encoded protein: CAISEWEVHYEQYF.

This clonotype has a count of ten or more. A much larger clone sits a single nucleotide away, making a read error possible. This chain connects TRBV19 to TRBJ1-2; TRBD1 agrees at 9 bases. The V gene end was trimmed by 9 bases and the J gene end by 4 bases; junction bases not matched to a gene: 6. Germline V gene sequence: CDR1 LNHDA, CDR2 SQIVND (reference sequence). The CDR3 loop spans 13 amino acids. CDR3 region: CASSGQGSYGYTF. In DNA form, the CDR3 reads TGTGCCAGCAGCGGACAGGGGAGCTATGGCTACACCTTC.

CDR3 protein: CSANGLAGLYEQYF. CDR3 nucleotide sequence: TGCAGTGCTAACGGACTAGCGGGACTCTACGAGCAGTACTTC. The V and J genes are TRBV20-1 and TRBJ2-7, with 12 bases fitting TRBD2. CDR3 length: 14 amino acids. The germline V gene encodes CDR1 DFQATT and CDR2 SNEGSKA (reference sequence). Trimming removed 4 bases from V and 3 bases from J; junction bases left unmatched: 4.

In the case of this clonotype: A read error may be the cause here, since a much bigger clone is one base away. The chain has TRBV2 and TRBJ2-7; D remains unclear. Germline V gives CDR1 SNHLY, CDR2 FYNNEI. The CDR3 is 15 residues long. The CDR3 loop reads CASRALPGLNYKQYF. CDR3 in DNA: TGTGCCAGCAGGGCCTTGCCCGGGCTCAACTACAAGCAGTACTTC.

This clonotype was seen a few times. The chain uses TRBV27 and TRBJ1-3; the D gene is possibly TRBD1 (5 bases). The CDR3 totals 15 residues. Germline V gene data show CDR1 as MNHEY and CDR2 as SMNVEV (reference sequence). The V gene lost 6 bases and the J gene lost 0 bases, with 12 bases spanning the gap. The DNA of the CDR3 is TGTGCCAGCAGCGCGGGACGGAGCTCTGGAAACACCATATATTTT. Amino acids: CASSAGRSSGNTIYF.